This T cell receptor (beta chain) was sequenced in a study of T cell responses to AZD1222 COVID-19 vaccine. The germline V gene has CDR1 MNHEY and CDR2 SVGEGT. The germline V and J ends were trimmed by 2 bases and 3 bases, with 14 bases remaining between them. This CDR3 is built from 15 residues. The assay was immunoSEQ multiplex PCR, and TCRdb's table has in-frame clones only and misses some. The sample shows about 110,000 clones, roughly 87% of them seen only once. This receptor was obtained from an adult in good health. Sample: peripheral blood, taken on day 0 of AZD1222 vaccination. The chain carries TRBV6-2 or TRBV6-3 and TRBJ2-7; the D is unclear. CDR3 loop: CASSYPRNAIYEQYF. CDR3 nucleotides: TGTGCCAGCAGTTACCCGCGGAATGCGATCTACGAGCAGTACTTC.